A single sample gave rise to the 2 T cell receptor beta chains below, sequenced in a study of T-cell memory formation after mild COVID-19. From the 5' RACE reads, TCRdb called clonotypes with MiXCR, one entry per CDR3 protein. The sample gives more than 300,000 distinct CDR3 sequences, 12% to 15% of which show up once; about a fifth is in the top ten. Sequencing was performed on PBMCs or a T cell subset sorted from them (not recorded which). These receptors originate from a man aged 18 to 30 who had mild COVID-19 (a few samples of this study predate the infection). Cell type and time point are not known.

This clonotype showed up just a few times. The J gene is TRBJ2-1, the V gene TRBV10-3, with 7 bases that match TRBD2. Germline loops: CDR1 ENHRY, CDR2 SYGVKD. This CDR3 contains 15 residues. Trimming removed 8 bases from V and 5 bases from J; junction bases left unmatched: 12. The CDR3 sequence: CAIPKDGTKNNEQFF. CDR3 coding DNA: TGTGCCATCCCAAAAGACGGGACTAAAAACAATGAGCAGTTCTTC.

The CDR3 protein is CASSPPEPGELFF. The CDR3 region has the DNA TGTGCCAGCTCACCACCGGAGCCCGGGGAGCTGTTTTTT. The chain has TRBV18 and TRBJ2-2, with D unclear. V lost 0 bases and J 6 bases, leaving 5 bases between the germline ends. Germline loops: CDR1 KGHSH, CDR2 LQKENI. CDR3 length equals 13 residues.